Following are 29 T cell receptor beta chains from one sample sequenced in a study of OX40 agonist ivuxolimab in advanced cancers. Only in-frame clones appear in the TCRdb table, and some are missing; sequencing was by immunoSEQ multiplex PCR. The repertoire has almost 80,000 clones, about 84% of them found once; the top ten carry around 0.48%. Sequencing used CD4+ or CD8+ T cells sorted from blood, obtained in a trial of the OX40 agonist ivuxolimab. The receptors originated from an adult with an advanced solid tumor such as melanoma, head and neck, liver or kidney cancer.

V usage is TRBV4-1 and J usage is TRBJ2-3; TRBD2 aligns across 10 bases. Germline CDR1 is MGHRA and CDR2 is YSYEKL. The CDR3 totals 17 residues. V lost 1 base and J lost 2; bases outside the gene matches: 6. CDR3 region: CASSQGGSGGTTDTQYF. In DNA form, the CDR3 reads TGCGCCAGCAGCCAAGGGGGTAGCGGGGGGACCACAGATACGCAGTATTTT.

The CDR3 coding sequence is TGTGCCAGCGTGGACGGAACCTTGGGAAACACTGAAGCTTTCTTT. This codes for CASVDGTLGNTEAFF. V is TRBV7-9 and J is TRBJ1-1; D is ambiguous. The germline CDR1 and CDR2 sequences are SEHNR and FQNEAQ (reference sequence). The CDR3 totals 15 residues. The V and J ends lost 8 bases and 2 bases respectively, with 18 bases between them.

This clone showed up just once. The V call is TRBV5-6, the J call TRBJ1-2; perhaps TRBD1 as D (5 bases). The CDR3 covers 12 residues. Germline lookup yields CDR1 SGHDT and CDR2 YYEEEE. Trimming took 4 bases from V and 4 from J, leaving 8 bases between them. CDR3 sequence reads: CASSLRVYGYTF. In nucleotides, the CDR3 is TGTGCCAGCAGCCTCAGGGTCTATGGCTACACCTTC.

In its sample, this clone was seen once. The rearrangement joins TRBV9 to TRBJ2-7; TRBD1 aligns across 9 bases. Losses at the gene ends were 4 bases for V and 2 bases for J; bases not matched to a gene: 4. Germline V gene lookup returns CDR1 SGDLS and CDR2 YYNGEE. The CDR3 covers 14 residues. CDR3 sequence reads: CASSLQGAAYEQYF. CDR3 DNA: TGTGCCAGCAGCCTACAGGGGGCGGCCTACGAGCAGTACTTC. Looking up the rest from reference TRBV9 and TRBJ2-7 gives the full variable domain: DSGVTQTPKHLITATGQRVTLRCSPRSGDLSVYWYQQSLDQGLQFLIQYYNGEERAKGNILERFSAQQFPDLHSELNLSSLELGDSALYFCASSLQGAAYEQYFGPGTRLTVT.

This clone was counted a single time. The J gene is TRBJ1-1, the V gene TRBV7-9, with unresolved D. Between the trimmed V and J ends, which lost 1 base and 2 bases, there was a span of 11 bases. The CDR3 loop spans 15 amino acids. The germline CDR1 and CDR2 sequences are SEHNR and FQNEAQ (reference sequence). Written as DNA, the CDR3 is TGTGCCAGCAGCTTAGGGGGAGCGGGTAACACTGAAGCTTTCTTT. Amino acids: CASSLGGAGNTEAFF.

Concerning this clone: A read error may account for a junction end that differs from germline. The CDR3: CASSNSLNDGYTF. The CDR3 DNA sequence: TGTGCCAGCAGTAACAGCCTTAACGATGGCTACACCTTC. The V gene is TRBV6-1, the J gene TRBJ1-2, with no clear D. Germline assignment: CDR1 MNHNS and CDR2 SASEGT. The CDR3 contains 13 residues.

CDR3 sequence reads: CASTEGTGSNYGYTF. Written as DNA, the CDR3 is TGTGCCAGTACGGAGGGGACAGGGTCTAACTATGGCTACACCTTC. This chain connects TRBV19 to TRBJ1-2, with 9 bases aligning to TRBD1. J was trimmed by 0 bases and V by 7 bases; bases with no gene match: 6. This CDR3 region has 15 residues. Per germline, CDR1 LNHDA and CDR2 SQIVND (reference sequence).

This rearrangement joins TRBV6-5 to TRBJ1-1, with no clear D. Germline V CDR1 and CDR2: MNHEY, SVGAGI. The CDR3 is 12 residues long. Trimming cost V 5 bases and J 7 bases, with 11 bases left between them. The CDR3 here is CASSPGLIEAFF. The CDR3 bases are TGTGCCAGCAGTCCTGGACTAATTGAAGCTTTCTTT.

The chain has TRBV28 and TRBJ1-1, with D possibly TRBD1 on 6 matching bases. V shed 5 bases and J shed 1 base, with 14 bases lying between them. Germline lookup yields CDR1 MDHEN and CDR2 SYDVKM. The CDR3 runs to 15 residues. DNA of the CDR3: TGTGCCAGCAGTATCTTGCGGACAGCGAACACTGAAGCTTTCTTT. Its protein is CASSILRTANTEAFF.

The chain couples TRBV7-8 to TRBJ2-7; 7 nucleotides align to TRBD1. The germline V gene has CDR1 SGHVS and CDR2 FQNEAQ. V gave up 5 bases and J gave up 4 bases; unmatched junction bases: 2. The CDR3 runs 12 residues. The CDR3 spells CASSGQVYEQYV. The DNA of the CDR3 is TGTGCCAGCAGCGGACAGGTATACGAGCAGTACGTC.

The rearrangement uses TRBV15 and TRBJ1-3; D call uncertain. From germline, CDR1 is LNHNV and CDR2 YYDKDF (reference sequence). The CDR3 extends over 15 amino acids. V gave up 1 base and J gave up 6 bases, with 13 bases separating them. CDR3 DNA sequence: TGTGCCACCAGCAGAGTGGAACTGTCGAAAAACACCATATATTTT. This codes for CATSRVELSKNTIYF.

This clone was detected once. The J gene is TRBJ2-1, the V gene TRBV4-1, with TRBD2 identical over 9 bases. Germline assignment: CDR1 MGHRA and CDR2 YSYEKL. This CDR3 region has 16 residues. The junction had 6 bases not matched to a gene; V was cut back by 1 base and J by 5 bases. DNA for the CDR3: TGCGCCAGCAGCCAAGCTTTCGCGGGAGGGGACAATGAGCAGTTCTTC. Translated: CASSQAFAGGDNEQFF.

This chain connects TRBV14 to TRBJ2-5; D perhaps matches TRBD1 (8 bases). The V gene lost 0 bases and the J gene lost 5 bases, with 16 bases spanning the gap. The CDR3 extends over 16 amino acids. Germline V lookup: CDR1 SGHDN, CDR2 FVKESK. The CDR3 protein is CASSQDRDRRGETQYF. As DNA, the CDR3 is TGTGCCAGCAGCCAAGATCGGGACAGGCGGGGGGAGACCCAGTACTTC.

The rearrangement uses TRBV30 and TRBJ2-7, with 9 bases matching TRBD1. CDR3 length: 15 amino acids. CDR1 and CDR2 from the germline V gene are GTSNPN and SVGIG (reference sequence). The trim removed 2 bases at V and 3 bases at J, leaving 8 bases unmatched. CDR3 sequence reads: CAWSFPGTGFYEQYF. CDR3 DNA sequence: TGTGCCTGGAGTTTCCCCGGGACAGGGTTCTACGAGCAGTACTTC.

V gene TRBV5-4 combines with J gene TRBJ1-4, with TRBD1 as a possible D gene (5 bases). There are 14 residues in the CDR3. Germline assignment: CDR1 SGHNT and CDR2 YYREEE (reference sequence). The V and J ends lost 9 bases and 7 bases respectively, with 19 bases between them. In nucleotides, the CDR3 is TGTGCCACCCGCGGGGCGCCTTGGGGTGAAAAACTGTTTTTT. As protein: CATRGAPWGEKLFF.

The V call is TRBV7-2, the J call TRBJ2-7; 7 bases match TRBD1. The CDR3 contains 15 residues. Looked up from germline, CDR1 is SGHTA and CDR2 is FQGNSA. V shed 2 bases, J shed 1 base, and the junction held 5 bases outside the gene matches. The DNA for the CDR3 is TGTGCCAGCAGCTTAAAGGGGGCGTCTTCCTACGAGCAGTACTTC. Translating it yields CASSLKGASSYEQYF. Using reference TRBV7-2 and TRBJ2-7 for the parts outside the CDR3, the full variable domain is GAGVSQSPSNKVTEKGKDVELRCDPISGHTALYWYRQSLGQGLEFLIYFQGNSAPDKSGLPSDRFSAERTGGSVSTLTIQRTQQEDSAVYLCASSLKGASSYEQYFGPGTRLTVT.

The genes are TRBV6-1 and TRBJ1-2, with 10 bases identical to TRBD1. Per the germline V gene, CDR1 is MNHNS and CDR2 is SASEGT. The CDR3 runs 13 residues. V shed 6 bases and J 7 bases; nucleotides not matched to a gene: 5. Here the CDR3 DNA reads TGTGCCAGCAGGGGGACAGGGGTCGGTGGCTACACCTTC. It translates to CASRGTGVGGYTF.

The chain is built from TRBV18 and TRBJ2-3; tentative D call: TRBD1 (5 bases). The CDR3 has 12 amino acids. In germline, CDR1 is KGHSH, CDR2 LQKENI. The V end was cut by 2 bases, the J end by 6 bases, with 6 bases between. The CDR3 loop is CASSPKGDTQYF. DNA for the CDR3: TGTGCCAGCTCACCAAAGGGGGATACGCAGTATTTT.

This clone was counted between two and nine times. This rearrangement joins TRBV2 to TRBJ1-5, with 7 bases matching TRBD1. The CDR3 sequence is 14 residues long. Germline CDR1 SNHLY, CDR2 FYNNEI. The trim removed 8 bases at V and 1 base at J, leaving 5 bases unmatched. The CDR3: CASEGQSSNQPQHF. As DNA, the CDR3 is TGTGCCAGCGAGGGACAGTCCAGCAATCAGCCCCAGCATTTT.

In this sample, this clone turned up a few times. CDR3 sequence (DNA): TGTGCCACCAGCAGGGACAGGGGGCGTGATCTACTTAGCTCCTACGAGCAGTACTTC. Amino acid sequence: CATSRDRGRDLLSSYEQYF. This chain uses TRBV15 with TRBJ2-7; 11 nucleotides match TRBD1. CDR1 and CDR2 from the germline V gene are LNHNV and YYDKDF (reference sequence). The junction had 13 bases not matched to a gene; V was cut back by 3 bases and J by 0 bases. CDR3 length equals 19 residues.

The chain links TRBV28 to TRBJ2-1; D unclear. The ends were cut back, 5 bases at V and 8 bases at J, with 10 bases in the middle. Germline V gene data show CDR1 as MDHEN and CDR2 as SYDVKM. This CDR3 has 12 amino acids. The CDR3 region has the DNA TGTGCCAGCAGTGAAGGGATCTATGAGCAGTTCTTC. Its translation is CASSEGIYEQFF. The complete variable domain, with remaining parts taken from reference TRBV28 and TRBJ2-1, reads DVKVTQSSRYLVKRTGEKVFLECVQDMDHENMFWYRQDPGLGLRLIYFSYDVKMKEKGDIPEGYSVSREKKERFSLILESASTNQTSMYLCASSEGIYEQFFGPGTRLTVL.

Only one count was recorded for this clone. V usage is TRBV5-4 and J usage is TRBJ2-1; D gene unclear. V was clipped by 0 bases and J by 6 bases, with 10 bases between them. CDR1 and CDR2 (germline): SGHNT, YYREEE (reference sequence). The CDR3 is 14 amino acids. This CDR3 is CASSLGRTSNEQFF. CDR3 nucleotide sequence: TGTGCCAGCAGCTTGGGGCGGACCAGCAATGAGCAGTTCTTC.

Note on this clone: Other DNA sequences in this specimen translate into the identical CDR3. The chain combines TRBV11-3 with TRBJ2-1; perhaps TRBD1 as D (5 bases). Germline assignment: CDR1 SGHNT and CDR2 YENEEA. Trimming pared 1 base from V and 4 bases from J, leaving 5 bases between. The CDR3 runs 13 residues. CDR3 coding DNA: TGTGCCAGCAGCTTAGGACAGTACAATGAGCAGTTCTTC. Protein sequence: CASSLGQYNEQFF.

The chain is built from TRBV27 and TRBJ1-5; D gene ambiguous. This CDR3 has 15 residues. Trimming stripped 2 bases from V and 0 bases from J, with 8 bases between. Per germline, CDR1 MNHEY and CDR2 SMNVEV (reference sequence). The CDR3 spells CASSLVGNSNQPQHF. CDR3 DNA: TGTGCCAGCAGTTTAGTCGGGAATAGCAATCAGCCCCAGCATTTT.

J is TRBJ2-5 and V is TRBV2; 7 bases match TRBD1. Germline V gene data show CDR1 as SNHLY and CDR2 as FYNNEI. The V and J ends lost 0 bases and 5 bases, in that order; junction bases with no gene match: 6. The CDR3 runs 15 residues. The CDR3 sequence is CASSEAGTVVETQYF. The DNA for the CDR3 is TGTGCCAGCAGTGAAGCGGGGACAGTAGTCGAGACCCAGTACTTC.

V and J are TRBV6-6 and TRBJ1-2, with D possibly being TRBD1 (6 bases). Germline assignment: CDR1 MNHNY and CDR2 SVGAGI (reference sequence). Trimming cost V 6 bases and J 4 bases, with 12 bases left between them. This CDR3 has 13 residues. CDR3 nucleotide sequence: TGTGCCAGCAGCCAGGGGCCGGGCTATGGCTACACCTTC. Translation: CASSQGPGYGYTF.

This chain connects TRBV5-1 to TRBJ1-2; D perhaps matches TRBD1 (6 bases). Germline values: CDR1 SGHRS, CDR2 YFSETQ. Trimming removed 1 base from V and 4 bases from J, with 17 bases in between. The CDR3 consists of 16 residues. The CDR3 reads CASSLSPNRESYGYTF. The CDR3 DNA is TGCGCCAGCAGCTTGAGCCCCAACAGGGAGAGCTATGGCTACACCTTC.

In this sample, this clone turned up once. The V gene is TRBV14, the J gene TRBJ2-3; the match to TRBD2 covers 8 bases. Germline loops: CDR1 SGHDN, CDR2 FVKESK. J lost 3 bases, V lost 3 bases, and 8 bases had no gene match. The length of the CDR3 is 16 residues. The CDR3 bases are TGTGCCAGCAGCCAGGGGGCGGGAGGTAGTACAGATACGCAGTATTTT. This translates into CASSQGAGGSTDTQYF.

The chain combines TRBV28 with TRBJ1-5, with no clear D. The CDR3 consists of 12 residues. Germline values: CDR1 MDHEN, CDR2 SYDVKM. Trimming took 4 bases from V and 11 from J, leaving 12 bases between them. In nucleotides, the CDR3 is TGTGCCAGCAGTTCGACAAACCAGGCCCAGCATTTT. It is translated as CASSSTNQAQHF.